These T cell receptor beta chains were read from a single sample in a study of control samples from healthy donors and cancer patients. Only in-frame clones appear in the TCRdb table, and some are missing; sequencing was by immunoSEQ multiplex PCR. The sample shows under 450,000 clones, 75% to 95% of them seen only once. Sequencing used PBMCs. The receptors were gathered from a man between 35 and 55 years old with head and neck cancer. Each CDR3 is given with its conserved first and last residue. Fields, in order: CDR3 length, D gene, clone size, V gene, J gene, CDR3 protein, CDR3 DNA. The D gene is left open where the match is weak. Part of the rows lack a size; the others show once, few, many or a class for expanded clones.

>15|NA|NA|TRBV24-1|TRBJ1-6
CATSDSGTSGSPLHF
TGTGCCACCAGTGATTCAGGGACTTCGGGGTCACCCCTCCACTTT
>14|NA|once|TRBV6-5|TRBJ2-7
CASGTAGSSYEQYF
TGTGCCAGCGGTACGGCGGGGAGCTCCTACGAGCAGTACTTC
>15|NA|NA|TRBV3-1/TRBV3-2|TRBJ1-2
CASSQASADYGGYTF
TGTGCCAGCAGCCAAGCCTCGGCGGATTACGGCGGCTACACCTTC
>15|TRBD1|once|TRBV5-4|TRBJ1-1
CASSSSGTGVTEAFF
TGTGCCAGCAGCTCCTCCGGGACAGGGGTCACTGAAGCTTTCTTT
>13|TRBD2|NA|TRBV30|TRBJ2-7
CAWRTSGSYEQYF
TGTGCCTGGAGGACTAGCGGATCCTACGAGCAGTACTTC
>15|NA|NA|TRBV7-2|TRBJ2-6
CASSQTRSGANVLTF
TGTGCCAGCAGCCAGACCCGCTCTGGGGCCAACGTCCTGACTTTC
>11|NA|NA|TRBV19|TRBJ1-2
CASTSNYGYTF
TGTGCCAGTACGTCTAACTATGGCTACACCTTC
>16|TRBD2|once|TRBV6-6|TRBJ2-3
CASADVGRETGDTQYF
TGTGCCAGCGCCGACGTCGGGCGGGAGACCGGAGATACGCAGTATTTT
>12|NA|NA|TRBV6-2/TRBV6-3|TRBJ1-1
CASSRRTSEAFF
TGTGCCAGCAGCAGGAGGACAAGTGAAGCTTTCTTT
>14|NA|once|TRBV24-1|TRBJ2-5
CATSGRDPQETQYF
TGTGCCACCAGTGGTCGGGACCCCCAAGAGACCCAGTACTTC
>15|NA|NA|TRBV7-8|TRBJ1-5
CASSLTWVRNQPQHF
TGTGCCAGCAGTTTGACTTGGGTAAGGAATCAGCCCCAGCATTTT
>16|TRBD1|NA|TRBV15|TRBJ2-7
CATSSVYTGGSYEQYF
TGTGCCACCAGCAGTGTATATACAGGGGGCAGCTACGAGCAGTACTTC
>16|NA|NA|TRBV6-1|TRBJ2-7
CASREIYRSSTYEQYF
TGTGCCAGCAGGGAAATTTACAGATCGTCTACCTACGAGCAGTACTTC
>14|NA|once|TRBV21-1|TRBJ2-7
CASTRRGSSYEQYF
TGTGCCAGCACCAGGCGCGGGAGCTCCTACGAGCAGTACTTC
>14|TRBD2|once|TRBV28|TRBJ2-1
CASSLASGSSEQFF
TGTGCCAGCAGTTTAGCTAGCGGGAGTTCTGAGCAGTTCTTC
>15|NA|NA|TRBV4-3|TRBJ2-1
CASSQIYGATNEQFF
TGCGCCAGCAGCCAGATATACGGGGCCACCAATGAGCAGTTCTTC
>15|TRBD2|NA|TRBV11-3|TRBJ2-1
CASSHASGRVNEQFF
TGTGCCAGCAGCCACGCTAGCGGGAGGGTGAATGAGCAGTTCTTC
>16|NA|NA|TRBV11-1|TRBJ2-3
CASSLRMTGATDTQYF
TGTGCCAGCAGCTTGCGGATGACGGGAGCGACAGATACGCAGTATTTT
>14|TRBD1|NA|TRBV5-1|TRBJ2-2
CASRPTGGTGELFF
TGCGCCAGCAGACCGACAGGGGGGACCGGGGAGCTGTTTTTT
>13|TRBD1|few|TRBV4-1|TRBJ1-4
CASSQIRGEKLFF
TGCGCCAGCAGCCAAATCAGGGGGGAAAAACTGTTTTTT
>15|NA|NA|TRBV27|TRBJ2-3
CASSFAGSDTDTQYF
TGTGCCAGCAGTTTCGCCGGGTCAGACACAGATACGCAGTATTTT
>16|TRBD1|NA|TRBV19|TRBJ1-6
CASSISQGARNSPLHF
TGTGCCAGTAGTATTTCTCAGGGGGCAAGGAATTCACCCCTCCACTTT
>15|TRBD1|NA|TRBV7-9|TRBJ1-1
CASSPREGAMTEAFF
TGTGCCAGCAGCCCCAGGGAGGGGGCTATGACTGAAGCTTTCTTT
>17|NA|NA|TRBV5-1|TRBJ2-6
CASRPDNRASGANVLTF
TGCGCCAGCCGGCCCGACAACAGGGCGAGTGGGGCCAACGTCCTGACTTTC
>16|NA|NA|TRBV5-8|TRBJ1-6
CASSFFRSSYNSPLHF
TGTGCCAGCAGCTTTTTCCGGAGCTCCTATAATTCACCCCTCCACTTT
>16|TRBD1|NA|TRBV4-1|TRBJ2-3
CASSQGGQGVGDTQYF
TGCGCCAGCAGCCAAGGGGGACAGGGGGTTGGAGATACGCAGTATTTT
>13|NA|NA|TRBV11-2|TRBJ1-1
CASSLVRDTEAFF
TGTGCCAGCAGCTTAGTACGGGATACTGAAGCTTTCTTT
>13|NA|NA|TRBV13|TRBJ2-5
CASGAGSQETQYF
TGTGCCAGCGGGGCGGGCTCTCAAGAGACCCAGTACTTC
>16|NA|once|TRBV2|TRBJ2-1
CASSPPGRRSYNEQFF
TGTGCCAGCAGCCCCCCGGGACGCCGCTCCTACAATGAGCAGTTCTTC
>23|NA|NA|TRBV12-5|TRBJ1-5
CASGLGVYYSGSQKKTKGQPQHF
TGTGCTAGTGGTTTGGGCGTATACTACAGTGGCTCTCAAAAGAAGACCAAGGGTCAGCCCCAGCATTTT
>10|NA|NA|TRBV20-1|TRBJ1-1
CSLLGQGTFF
TGCAGCCTGCTTGGGCAGGGAACTTTCTTT
>12|NA|NA|TRBV2|TRBJ2-7
CASIVRKYEQYF
TGTGCCAGCATTGTCAGGAAATACGAGCAGTACTTC